Below are 11 T cell receptor beta chains sequenced from a single sample in a study of blood T cells in healthy people across ages. PCR was performed a second time for roughly 7 to 11 cycles using a sample-barcoded 5' primer and a J-beta primer mix. TCRdb re-called the 5' RACE reads with MiXCR, one entry per CDR3 protein. The sample gives 790,000 or so distinct CDR3 sequences, approximately 53% of which show up once; around a quarter is in the top ten. Sequencing used blood. The receptors derive from a man in his forties or fifties in good health.

This clonotype was detected only a few times. CDR3 nucleotide sequence: TGTGCCACCAGTGCCGGGAGGGGATCCTACGAGCAGTACTTC. It codes for CATSAGRGSYEQYF. The chain joins TRBV24-1 to TRBJ2-7, with 8 positions matching TRBD2. Unmatched junction bases numbered 3, after V lost 5 bases and J lost 1 base. The CDR3 is 14 residues long. Germline V gene lookup returns CDR1 KGHDR and CDR2 SFDVKD.

The V and J genes are TRBV7-2 and TRBJ2-7, with a weak D call TRBD2 (5 bases). The CDR3 runs 16 residues. Germline V CDR1 and CDR2: SGHTA, FQGNSA. Trimming shortened V by 1 base and J by 3 bases, and 16 bases separated the two germline ends. CDR3 protein: CASSLGSGGRDYEQYF. The CDR3 DNA is TGTGCCAGCAGCTTAGGGAGCGGAGGCAGAGACTACGAGCAGTACTTC. Complete variable domain (other parts from reference TRBV7-2 and TRBJ2-7): GAGVSQSPSNKVTEKGKDVELRCDPISGHTALYWYRQSLGQGLEFLIYFQGNSAPDKSGLPSDRFSAERTGGSVSTLTIQRTQQEDSAVYLCASSLGSGGRDYEQYFGPGTRLTVT.

The chain combines TRBV4-2 with TRBJ2-1, with 9 bases that match TRBD2. This CDR3 comprises 16 residues. J was trimmed by 5 bases and V by 1 base; bases with no gene match: 6. The germline CDR1 and CDR2 sequences are LGHNA and YNFKEQ. The DNA of the CDR3 is TGTGCCAGCAGCCAAGTCGCCAGCGGGGGGAACAATGAGCAGTTCTTC. As protein: CASSQVASGGNNEQFF.

The chain combines TRBV12-3 or TRBV12-4 with TRBJ2-3; D is uncertain. The CDR3 is 12 amino acids. V was trimmed by 8 bases and J by 4 bases, leaving 10 bases between them. CDR3 DNA sequence: TGTGCCAGCGGGGAATCGGCAGATACGCAGTATTTT. It specifies CASGESADTQYF.

The chain combines TRBV7-6 with TRBJ2-3; D call uncertain. V gave up 8 bases and J gave up 3 bases, with 12 bases separating them. Germline lookup yields CDR1 SGHVS and CDR2 FNYEAQ. The CDR3 runs 13 residues. In DNA form, the CDR3 reads TGTGCCAGCCTACACACATTAACAGATACGCAGTATTTT. Translating it yields CASLHTLTDTQYF.

This clonotype was seen a handful of times. The chain combines TRBV12-3 or TRBV12-4 with TRBJ2-1; TRBD2 might be the D (5 bases). The CDR3 is made up of 11 amino acids. Trimming took off 6 bases at V and 11 bases at J, with 11 bases between the two ends. DNA for the CDR3: TGTGCCAGCAGATTTAGCGAGAAGCAGTTCTTC. Translating gives CASRFSEKQFF.

The chain has TRBV5-8 and TRBJ1-2; D is unresolved. The CDR3 has 14 amino acids. CDR1 is SGHTS, CDR2 YDEGEE, per germline. V lost 0 bases and J 4 bases, leaving 10 bases between the germline ends. Here the CDR3 reads CASSLAVLLYGYTF. The DNA of the CDR3 is TGTGCCAGCAGCTTGGCCGTTCTTCTCTATGGCTACACCTTC.

The V gene is TRBV10-3, the J gene TRBJ1-2; D gene uncertain. This CDR3 contains 15 residues. With 7 bases removed from V and 4 bases from J, the gap between germline ends came to 19 bases. Germline loops: CDR1 ENHRY, CDR2 SYGVKD. The CDR3, as DNA: TGTGCCATCAAGGGCCTAGGCAACTCCCCCTATGGCTACACCTTC. As protein: CAIKGLGNSPYGYTF.

This clonotype was found once. At one end, the junction sequence differs from germline, possibly due to a read error. The rearrangement links TRBV7-2 to TRBJ2-7; D uncertain. This CDR3 is 15 amino acids long. Germline CDR1 and CDR2: SGHTA and FQGNSA. The CDR3 sequence is CASSYRTTSSGEQYF. DNA of the CDR3: TGCGCCAGCAGCTACCGGACGACCTCTTCAGGAGAGCAGTACTTC.

The rearrangement uses TRBV7-3 and TRBJ1-2; 9 bases fit TRBD1. V lost 5 bases, J lost 6 bases, and 13 bases stayed unmatched. Germline V gives CDR1 SGHTA, CDR2 FQGTGA. This CDR3 is built from 16 residues. As DNA, the CDR3 is TGTGCCAGCAGCCCAAGACCGGGACAGGGTGACAATGGCTACACCTTC. Residues: CASSPRPGQGDNGYTF. The full variable domain, in which reference TRBV7-3 and TRBJ1-2 provide the parts outside the CDR3, is GAGVSQTPSNKVTEKGKYVELRCDPISGHTALYWYRQSLGQGPEFLIYFQGTGAADDSGLPNDRFFAVRPEGSVSTLKIQRTERGDSAVYLCASSPRPGQGDNGYTFGSGTRLTVV.

The J gene is TRBJ2-7, the V gene TRBV14; D is possibly TRBD2 (7 bases). Gene TRBJ2-5 matches the end of the DNA better, so the J call may be wrong. The CDR3 spans 15 residues. Germline-derived CDR1 and CDR2 are SGHDN and FVKESK. This CDR3 reads CASSHRGGAGETQYF. The CDR3 nucleotides are TGTGCCAGCAGCCACCGAGGGGGGGCCGGGGAGACCCAGTACTTC.